This passage covers 23 T cell receptor beta chains from one sample sequenced in a study of response to subunit inactivated influenza vaccine (dated by TCRdb to 2017 to 2018). Receptor libraries were prepared by RT-PCR. Instrument on record: Illumina HiSeq 2500. TCRdb's own reprocessing of the public reads used fastp at Q25 and MiXCR and kept productive beta chains. CDR3 protein duplicates are merged, each entry listing the most common genes and DNA. This sample has approximately 520,000 distinct CDR3 sequences in its table, and about 25% of those were observed once. 1.9% of the sample is held by the ten biggest clonotypes. This sample comprised CD4+ T cells sorted from PBMCs, obtained around 5 days after vaccination. The origin of the receptors is a man in his fifties who received an inactivated influenza vaccine. Donor details come from another sample of the same person, matched by shared clones.

The CDR3 DNA follows: TGTGCCAGCAGCTCGACAGGGAGTCAGCAGTTCTTC. Its protein is CASSSTGSQQFF. The chain joins TRBV7-2 to TRBJ2-1; 7 bases fit TRBD1. The CDR3 covers 12 residues. After removal of 4 bases from V and 11 bases from J, the junction contained 5 bases not matched to a gene. Germline values: CDR1 SGHTA, CDR2 FQGNSA. The entire variable domain, with the rest obtained from reference TRBV7-2 and TRBJ2-1, is as follows: GAGVSQSPSNKVTEKGKDVELRCDPISGHTALYWYRQSLGQGLEFLIYFQGNSAPDKSGLPSDRFSAERTGGSVSTLTIQRTQQEDSAVYLCASSSTGSQQFFGPGTRLTVL.

This sequence joins TRBV7-9 and TRBJ1-2; D not certain. This CDR3 is 12 amino acids long. Trimming removed 1 base at V and 10 bases at J, with 10 bases between. Germline V gene lookup returns CDR1 SEHNR and CDR2 FQNEAQ (reference sequence). The CDR3 here is CASSLDVGNYTF. The CDR3 bases are TGTGCCAGCAGCTTAGATGTAGGTAACTACACCTTC.

The gene calls are TRBV14 and TRBJ1-1; no reliable D call. The ends were cut back, 5 bases at V and 4 bases at J, with 8 bases in the middle. From germline, CDR1 is SGHDN and CDR2 FVKESK. This CDR3 has 12 amino acids. CDR3 in DNA: TGTGCCAGCAGCTCCTGGGGCACTGAAGCTTTCTTT. Protein product: CASSSWGTEAFF.

Only a few counts were recorded for this clonotype. V usage is TRBV9 and J usage is TRBJ2-5, with D maybe TRBD2 (6 bases). Per germline, CDR1 SGDLS and CDR2 YYNGEE. The V and J ends lost 4 bases and 5 bases respectively, with 18 bases between them. The CDR3 runs 15 residues. CDR3 coding DNA: TGTGCCAGCAGCCAAGACCCGGGAGTAGGCGAGACCCAGTACTTC. Translating it yields CASSQDPGVGETQYF.

This chain uses TRBV5-1 with TRBJ2-7; 8 bases map to TRBD2. The CDR3 contains 17 residues. With 0 bases clipped from V and 4 bases from J, the junction kept 12 bases outside the gene matches. The germline V gene encodes CDR1 SGHRS and CDR2 YFSETQ. DNA of the CDR3: TGCGCCAGCAGCTTGGGGGGAAGCGGGAGAGGGAAGTACGAGCAGTACTTC. It is translated as CASSLGGSGRGKYEQYF.

V usage is TRBV7-2 and J usage is TRBJ2-2, with TRBD1 matching 8 bases. V was pared by 5 bases and J by 7 bases, with 6 bases of the junction left unmatched. Germline CDR1 and CDR2: SGHTA and FQGNSA. This CDR3 has 14 residues. The CDR3: CASSPRTGNGELFF. CDR3 coding DNA: TGTGCCAGCAGCCCCAGGACAGGGAACGGGGAGCTGTTTTTT.

The table lists this clonotype with a count of one. At one end the junction does not follow the germline gene, possibly because of a read error. The rearrangement links TRBV7-2 to TRBJ2-2, with a tentative D call TRBD2 (5 bases). This CDR3 is 15 amino acids long. CDR1 and CDR2 (germline): SGHTA, FQGNSA. The CDR3 region is CASSLGTSNTGKLFF. The CDR3 DNA follows: TGTGCCAGCAGCTTAGGGACTTCGAACACCGGGAAGCTGTTTTTT.

This clonotype has only a few counts. The chain uses TRBV5-1 and TRBJ2-7, with TRBD1 as a possible D gene (5 bases). V lost 4 bases to trimming and J lost 5 bases, with 13 bases between them. The CDR3 runs to 13 residues. Per germline, CDR1 SGHRS and CDR2 YFSETQ. CDR3 DNA sequence: TGCGCCAGCAGCCCCGCAGGGATCGACGAGCAGTACTTC. Its protein is CASSPAGIDEQYF.

The V gene is TRBV6-5, the J gene TRBJ2-7; D is uncertain. The CDR3 extends over 13 amino acids. Trimming left V 0 bases short and J 5 bases short, with 8 bases between. The germline gives CDR1 MNHEY, CDR2 SVGAGI. The chain's CDR3 is CASSYSNSDEQYF. The CDR3, as DNA: TGTGCCAGCAGTTACTCGAACTCGGACGAGCAGTACTTC.

This clonotype was detected only a few times. It may be a read error: a sequence one base away is much more abundant. This chain joins TRBV7-2 and TRBJ1-5; no reliable D call. Trimming removed 1 base at V and 6 bases at J, with 4 bases between. Germline CDR1 and CDR2: SGHTA and FQGNSA. The CDR3 is 12 residues long. CDR3 residues: CASSLDTQPQHF. The CDR3 bases are TGTGCCAGCAGCTTAGACACTCAGCCCCAGCATTTT.

J is TRBJ2-1 and V is TRBV6-2 or TRBV6-3; D is possibly TRBD2 (6 bases). Germline assignment: CDR1 MNHEY and CDR2 SVGEGT. The CDR3 totals 13 residues. V dropped 5 bases and J dropped 15 bases, with 20 bases sitting between them. The CDR3 sequence is CASSPGLDLLRFF. DNA of the CDR3: TGTGCCAGCAGTCCGGGACTCGACCTGTTGCGGTTCTTC.

The chain couples TRBV18 to TRBJ2-7; 8 positions agree with TRBD1. J gave up 9 bases and V 2 bases, and 15 bases lay outside the gene matches. Germline CDR1 and CDR2: KGHSH and LQKENI. The CDR3 loop spans 16 amino acids. For the CDR3, the DNA is TGTGCCAGCTCACCAAACGGAATGGACAGGGCCTCTCGGCAGTACTTC. Its protein is CASSPNGMDRASRQYF.

The V and J genes are TRBV20-1 and TRBJ2-5, with D possibly TRBD2 on 7 matching bases. The V end lost 2 bases, the J end lost 5 bases, and 12 bases lay between the germline ends. This CDR3 comprises 13 residues. CDR1 and CDR2 from the germline V gene are DFQATT and SNEGSKA (reference sequence). CDR3 loop: CSARRGAGETQYF. CDR3 DNA sequence: TGCAGTGCTAGACGGGGGGCTGGGGAGACCCAGTACTTC.

In its sample, this clonotype was seen a few times. The chain has TRBV7-2 and TRBJ1-4; a possible D gene is TRBD1 (6 bases). The CDR3 is 14 residues long. The V and J ends lost 4 bases and 5 bases respectively, with 11 bases between them. Germline CDR1 reads SGHTA; CDR2 reads FQGNSA. The CDR3 spells CASSWSGTNEKLFF. In nucleotides, the CDR3 is TGTGCCAGCAGCTGGTCGGGGACAAATGAAAAACTGTTTTTT.

This rearrangement joins TRBV11-3 to TRBJ2-2; 7 nucleotides match TRBD2. The V and J ends lost 3 bases and 2 bases, in that order; junction bases with no gene match: 3. The CDR3 is 15 residues long. From germline, CDR1 is SGHNT and CDR2 YENEEA. The CDR3, as DNA: TGTGCCAGCAGCTTGGGACTAACTAACACCGGGGAGCTGTTTTTT. Its protein product is CASSLGLTNTGELFF. The full variable domain, its missing parts supplied by reference TRBV11-3 and TRBJ2-2, is EAGVVQSPRYKIIEKKQPVAFWCNPISGHNTLYWYLQNLGQGPELLIRYENEEAVDDSQLPKDRFSAERLKGVDSTLKIQPAELGDSAVYLCASSLGLTNTGELFFGEGSRLTVL.

This clonotype was seen repeatedly, ten times or more. The chain uses TRBV28 and TRBJ2-5; D possibly corresponds to TRBD2 (6 bases). The CDR3 length is 17 residues. V lost 2 bases to trimming and J lost 6 bases, with 22 bases between them. Germline V gives CDR1 MDHEN, CDR2 SYDVKM. This CDR3 reads CASSLKLRRGGSQTQYF. The CDR3 DNA reads as TGTGCCAGCAGTTTAAAGCTTCGCAGAGGAGGGTCGCAGACCCAGTACTTC.

V usage is TRBV6-2 or TRBV6-3 and J usage is TRBJ2-7; the D gene is possibly TRBD2 (6 bases). Germline V gene data show CDR1 as MNHEY and CDR2 as SVGEGT. The length of the CDR3 is 15 residues. V gave up 2 bases and J gave up 5 bases, with 16 bases separating them. This CDR3 reads CASSYGGKRTHEQYF. CDR3 DNA: TGTGCCAGCAGTTACGGCGGGAAAAGAACCCACGAGCAGTACTTC.

This chain connects TRBV3-1 to TRBJ1-2; D unclear. Germline lookup yields CDR1 LGHDT and CDR2 YNNKEL (reference sequence). V lost 1 base to trimming and J lost 6 bases, with 21 bases between them. This CDR3 is built from 17 residues. The CDR3 spells CASSQVLLGSPSHGYTF. CDR3 coding DNA: TGTGCCAGCAGCCAAGTTCTCTTAGGATCGCCATCGCATGGCTACACCTTC. The entire variable domain, with the rest obtained from reference TRBV3-1 and TRBJ1-2, is as follows: DTAVSQTPKYLVTQMGNDKSIKCEQNLGHDTMYWYKQDSKKFLKIMFSYNNKELIINETVPNRFSPKSPDKAHLNLHINSLELGDSAVYFCASSQVLLGSPSHGYTFGSGTRLTVV.

In its sample, this clonotype was seen many times. Compared with germline, one end of the junction differs, possibly owing to a read error. The rearrangement uses TRBV5-1 and TRBJ2-7, with a possible D match to TRBD1 (5 bases). Germline values: CDR1 SGHRS, CDR2 YFSETQ. The CDR3 consists of 11 residues. CDR3 coding DNA: TGTGCCAGCAGCTTGGGGCGGGAGCAGTACTTC. It translates to CASSLGREQYF.

The V gene is TRBV6-2 or TRBV6-3, the J gene TRBJ2-5; the D is unclear. The CDR3 totals 11 residues. V shed 6 bases and J shed 5 bases, with 7 bases lying between them. The germline gives CDR1 MNHEY, CDR2 SVGEGT. In nucleotides, the CDR3 is TGTGCCAGCAGGAGGTTCGAGACCCAGTACTTC. This translates into CASRRFETQYF.

The V gene is TRBV5-1, the J gene TRBJ1-1; D remains unclear. The CDR3 contains 13 residues. The germline CDR1 and CDR2 sequences are SGHRS and YFSETQ. The germline V and J ends were trimmed by 4 bases and 0 bases, with 7 bases remaining between them. CDR3 loop: CASSATLNTEAFF. The CDR3 DNA follows: TGCGCCAGCAGCGCCACCTTGAACACTGAAGCTTTCTTT.

V usage is TRBV20-1 and J usage is TRBJ2-5; perhaps TRBD1 as D (6 bases). The CDR3 is 14 residues long. Trimming removed 3 bases at V and 14 bases at J, with 25 bases between. Germline V gives CDR1 DFQATT, CDR2 SNEGSKA (reference sequence). The CDR3 loop reads CSASDRGGQIRVYF. In nucleotides, the CDR3 is TGCAGTGCTAGCGATAGGGGCGGACAGATACGGGTTTACTTC.

A few counts support this clonotype. The V call is TRBV20-1, the J call TRBJ1-5; no clear D. Trimming left V 6 bases short and J 7 bases short, with 16 bases between. Germline CDR1 is DFQATT and CDR2 is SNEGSKA (reference sequence). The CDR3 runs 13 residues. CDR3 in DNA: TGCAGTGCGCCAGACATGGGCCGCCAGCCCCAGCATTTT. Translated, it gives CSAPDMGRQPQHF.